This T cell receptor beta chain originates from a study of OX40 agonist ivuxolimab in advanced cancers. This CDR3 has 14 residues. The V gene end was trimmed by 3 bases and the J gene end by 8 bases; junction bases not matched to a gene: 5. Per germline, CDR1 SGHVS and CDR2 FNYEAQ. TCRdb's table, derived via immunoSEQ multiplex PCR, lists solely in-frame clones and lacks some. The data contain around 12,000 clones, approximately 69% of them singletons. This chain uses TRBV7-6 with TRBJ1-4; 8 bases line up with TRBD1. This clonotype originated in an adult with an advanced solid tumor such as melanoma, head and neck, liver or kidney cancer. This sample comprised CD4+ or CD8+ T cells sorted from blood, obtained in a trial of the OX40 agonist ivuxolimab. DNA of the CDR3: TGTGCCAGCAGCTTCGACAGGGGTTTCGAAAAACTGTTTTTT. Encoded protein: CASSFDRGFEKLFF.